These T cell receptor beta chains were read from a single sample in a study of cytomegalovirus exposure and HLA in healthy donors. The assay was immunoSEQ multiplex PCR, and TCRdb's table has in-frame clones only and misses some. In the table there are roughly 140,000 clones, around 74% of which are singletons. The sample comprised PBMCs. The source is a man aged 45-65 years in good health and CMV-seropositive. Both conserved end residues are trimmed from each CDR3.

J gene: TRBJ2-7
V gene: TRBV11-3
CDR3 protein: ASSLDLNSEQY

J gene: TRBJ1-5
V gene: TRBV6-6
CDR3 protein: ASNLQGANQPQH

J gene: TRBJ2-5
V gene: TRBV28
CDR3 protein: ASSGQGQETQY

J gene: TRBJ2-2
V gene: TRBV9
CDR3 protein: ASSVETGRTGELF

J gene: TRBJ2-3
V gene: TRBV30
CDR3 protein: AWSDWRGIVGGTDTQY

J gene: TRBJ2-7
V gene: TRBV4-1
CDR3 protein: ASSLGAASGIEQY

J gene: TRBJ2-1
V gene: TRBV27
CDR3 protein: ASRQGGSPYNEQF

J gene: TRBJ2-7
V gene: TRBV10-1
CDR3 protein: ASSDRPSYEQY

J gene: TRBJ2-3
V gene: TRBV7-2
CDR3 protein: ASSANGGRVGYTQY

J gene: TRBJ2-7
V gene: TRBV6-5
CDR3 protein: ASSSGTAGEQY

J gene: TRBJ1-1
V gene: TRBV25-1
CDR3 protein: ASGSGGANTEAF

J gene: TRBJ2-1
V gene: TRBV27
CDR3 protein: ASSGAGGPYNEQF

J gene: TRBJ1-1
V gene: TRBV5-1
CDR3 protein: ASSPTGFSAEAF

J gene: TRBJ2-5
V gene: TRBV5-1
CDR3 protein: ASRRDLGEETQY

J gene: TRBJ1-4
V gene: TRBV28
CDR3 protein: ASSEGVGNEKLF